This T cell receptor beta chain was documented in a study of blood T cell repertoires in COVID-19. Clinical histories supplied by participants themselves formed the basis of cohort assignment. With 0 bases clipped from V and 8 bases from J, the junction kept 6 bases outside the gene matches. The CDR3 spans 15 residues. The germline CDR1 and CDR2 sequences are MNHEY and SVGEGT. Sequenced by immunoSEQ multiplex PCR; TCRdb stores in-frame clones only, minus some. The sample includes some 190,000 clones, roughly 84% seen only once; the top ten take 3% to 3.5%. The chain recombines TRBV6-2 or TRBV6-3 with TRBJ2-1; 8 bases fit TRBD2. This clonotype originated in a woman aged 25 to 39 who had been exposed to COVID-19. Specimen: PBMCs or T cells enriched from blood (not recorded which). CDR3 in amino acids: CASSYSAGGIDEQFF. In DNA, the CDR3 is TGTGCCAGCAGTTACTCCGCGGGGGGCATCGATGAGCAGTTCTTC.